Listed below are T cell receptor beta chains from one sample, sequenced in a study of shared clonotypes between healthy human individuals. TCRdb keeps only in-frame clones here, not all; method: immunoSEQ multiplex PCR. The sample lists 2,500,000 or so clones, 80% to 95% occurring once. The specimen sequenced was naive CD4+ T cells from PBMCs. The receptor set was obtained from a man aged 18-30 years in good health. Some clones in this sample may be carry-over from other donors' samples. Both conserved end residues are part of each CDR3. D genes are given only for firm matches. Size values are once, few and many counts, or a class for expanded clones, and some rows have none.

j_gene	d_gene	abundance	v_gene	CDR3nt	CDR3aa
TRBJ2-7	NA	NA	TRBV28	TGTGCCAGCAGTAGAGCGGGTTTCTCCTACGAGCAGTACTTC	CASSRAGFSYEQYF
TRBJ1-2	NA	NA	TRBV7-8	TGTGCCAGCAGCTCAACTGGTCTGGTTGGGTCGGACTATGGCTACACCTTC	CASSSTGLVGSDYGYTF
TRBJ1-4	NA	NA	TRBV5-1	TGCGCCAGCAGCTTTTCTACTACAACACAAATCGGTGAAAAACTGTTTTTT	CASSFSTTTQIGEKLFF
TRBJ1-2	NA	once	TRBV27	TGTGCCAGCAGTTTTCGTTCAACCTCGGGGGGGGACTATGGCTACACCTTC	CASSFRSTSGGDYGYTF
TRBJ2-6	NA	NA	TRBV6-5	TGTGCCAGCAGTTCCAGGGCTGGGGCCAACGTCCTGACTTTC	CASSSRAGANVLTF
TRBJ2-3	TRBD1	NA	TRBV5-8	TGTGCCAGCAGCATCGGACAGGGAACAGATACGCAGTATTTT	CASSIGQGTDTQYF
TRBJ1-2	NA	NA	TRBV7-3	TGTGCCAGCAGCTTAATGGGTCCGAGACTAGCGGAGGATGGCTACACCTTC	CASSLMGPRLAEDGYTF
TRBJ2-1	NA	NA	TRBV5-1	TGCGCCAGCAGCCCATCCTCCAGACAGGGCGGGATCTTC	CASSPSSRQGGIF
TRBJ1-4	NA	NA	TRBV5-1	TGCGCCAGCAGCTTGGCCCAGGGGATCCGAACTAATGAAAAACTGTTTTTT	CASSLAQGIRTNEKLFF
TRBJ2-2	NA	NA	TRBV12-5	TGTGCTACCAAGGATGGGAACACCGGGGAGCTGTTTTTT	CATKDGNTGELFF
TRBJ2-5	NA	NA	TRBV4-1	TGCGCCAGCAGCCAAGAGGGGGCGGGGAGCCGCAGAGAGACCCAGTACTTC	CASSQEGAGSRRETQYF
TRBJ2-3	NA	NA	TRBV5-1	TGCGCCAGCAGCTTCCAGCGCCTCAGCACAGATACGCAGTATTTT	CASSFQRLSTDTQYF
TRBJ2-1	TRBD2	NA	TRBV19	TGTGCCAGTAGTATGCTAGCGGGAAACCCCGCCTACAATGAGCAGTTCTTC	CASSMLAGNPAYNEQFF
TRBJ2-5	NA	NA	TRBV7-9	TGTGCCAGCAGCTTAGACGGGGCCCTTTCGCGGGAGACCCAGTACTTC	CASSLDGALSRETQYF
TRBJ2-5	NA	NA	TRBV7-6	TGTGCCAGCAGCCGTACTGGGGAGACCCAGTACTTC	CASSRTGETQYF
TRBJ1-3	NA	NA	TRBV28	TGTGCCAGCAACCCGACAGTTACCTCTGGAAACACCATATATTTT	CASNPTVTSGNTIYF
TRBJ2-2	NA	NA	TRBV7-2	TGTGCCAGCAGCTTTGGGAGGAGGGACACCGGGGAGCTGTTTTTT	CASSFGRRDTGELFF
TRBJ1-1	TRBD1	NA	TRBV29-1	TGCAGCGCAAAGAGGACAGGGGTGAACACTGAAGCTTTCTTT	CSAKRTGVNTEAFF
TRBJ2-7	NA	NA	TRBV5-1	TGCGCCAGCAGCTTGGCCCTAGCGTACGAGCAGTACTTC	CASSLALAYEQYF
TRBJ2-1	NA	NA	TRBV7-6	TGTGCCAGCAGCCGGGACCGCAGCGATGAGCAGTTCTTC	CASSRDRSDEQFF
TRBJ2-7	NA	NA	TRBV2	TGTGCCAGCAGTGTAACCCACGAGCAGTACTTC	CASSVTHEQYF
TRBJ2-2	TRBD2	NA	TRBV2	TGTGCCAGCAGCTATCAGGGGACTAGCGGGAACACCGGGGAGCTGTTTTTT	CASSYQGTSGNTGELFF
TRBJ2-7	TRBD1	NA	TRBV29-1	TGCAGCGTTGGTAGGGGGCGGTACGAGCAGTACTTC	CSVGRGRYEQYF
TRBJ2-6	NA	NA	TRBV27	TGTGCCAGCTCTTCGCCAGGGGCTGGGGCCAACGTCCTGACTTTC	CASSSPGAGANVLTF
TRBJ2-5	TRBD2	once	TRBV11-2	TGTGCCAGCAGCGCAACTAGCGGGAGCCGTCAAGAGACCCAGTACTTC	CASSATSGSRQETQYF
TRBJ1-2	NA	few	TRBV28	TGTGCCAGCAGTTTAGCGGCGTATGGCTACACCTTC	CASSLAAYGYTF
TRBJ2-3	TRBD2	NA	TRBV5-4	TGTGCCAGCAGCTTGGTAGCGGGGGTCCCAGATACGCAGTATTTT	CASSLVAGVPDTQYF
TRBJ1-4	TRBD1	NA	TRBV18	TGTGCCAGCTCCCCAACCTCCTGGACAGGGGCCAGCAAGACTAATGAAAAACTGTTTTTT	CASSPTSWTGASKTNEKLFF
TRBJ1-1	NA	few	TRBV5-6	TGTGCCAGCAGCTTGCGTTACACTGAAGCTTTCTTT	CASSLRYTEAFF
TRBJ2-2	TRBD2	NA	TRBV7-3	TGTGCCAGCAGCCCGAGGACTAGCGGGGGCACCGGGGAGCTGTTTTTT	CASSPRTSGGTGELFF
TRBJ1-5	TRBD1	NA	TRBV6-1	TGTGCCAGCAGTGGAGGGGCAGGGGGATATCAGCCCCAGCATTTT	CASSGGAGGYQPQHF
TRBJ2-2	TRBD1	NA	TRBV6-5	TGTGCCAGCAGTTACCAACCGGGACAGCCCACGGAGCTGTTTTTT	CASSYQPGQPTELFF
TRBJ1-1	NA	NA	TRBV5-1	TGCGCCAGCAGCGCTAACAGGCTAATGAACACTGAAGCTTTCTTT	CASSANRLMNTEAFF
TRBJ2-5	NA	NA	TRBV4-1	TGCGCCAGCAGCCAAGAGTCCACCGGGATAGTAAAGACCCAGTACTTC	CASSQESTGIVKTQYF
TRBJ2-2	TRBD2	NA	TRBV25-1	TGTGCCAGCAGTCCTTTGGGACTAGGGGGCACCGGGGAGCTGTTTTTT	CASSPLGLGGTGELFF
TRBJ2-7	NA	NA	TRBV11-3	TGTGCCAGCAGCTTAGATATCCGGCGGAGCCAACACTACGAGCAGTACTTC	CASSLDIRRSQHYEQYF
TRBJ1-2	NA	NA	TRBV6-5	TGTGCCAGCAGACCTCGACAGGTTTCGGGCTACACCTTC	CASRPRQVSGYTF
TRBJ1-1	NA	few	TRBV7-2	TGTGCCAGCAGCTTAGCTAGGAACACTGAAGCTTTCTTT	CASSLARNTEAFF
TRBJ2-2	NA	NA	TRBV5-1	TGCGCCAGCAGCTTGGGCGGGATGGACGCCGGGGAGCTGTTTTTT	CASSLGGMDAGELFF
TRBJ2-7	NA	NA	TRBV7-2	TGTGCCAGCAGCTTAGAACTAAGAGGGTACGAGCAGTACTTC	CASSLELRGYEQYF
TRBJ2-2	TRBD2	NA	TRBV5-1	TGCGCCAGCGGTCCTAGCGGATACACCGGGGAGCTGTTTTTT	CASGPSGYTGELFF
TRBJ2-3	NA	NA	TRBV5-1	TGCGCCAGCAGCTTGGATACGGCGGCCACAGATACGCAGTATTTT	CASSLDTAATDTQYF
TRBJ2-2	TRBD2	NA	TRBV2	TGTGCCAGCAGTGGCGAAAGCGGGAGGGCCGATTTGTCCACCGGGGAGCTGTTTTTT	CASSGESGRADLSTGELFF
TRBJ1-2	TRBD1	few	TRBV7-9	TGTGCCAGCAGCTCGAATCTTGGACAGGGCAACTATGGCTACACCTTC	CASSSNLGQGNYGYTF
TRBJ2-7	TRBD2	NA	TRBV15	TGTGCCACCAGCAGACCCCAGGGAGCGGGATCCTACGAGCAGTACTTC	CATSRPQGAGSYEQYF
TRBJ2-3	NA	NA	TRBV15	TGTGCCACCAGCAGAGACAGTCGGACAACAGATACGCAGTATTTT	CATSRDSRTTDTQYF
TRBJ1-2	TRBD1	NA	TRBV6-1	TGTGCCAGCAGTGAAGTGGACAGGGGCCGCTATGGCTACACCTTC	CASSEVDRGRYGYTF
TRBJ1-3	NA	NA	TRBV10-3	TGTGCCACTCAACTTAGACAGGATACACAAATCAACACCATATATTTT	CATQLRQDTQINTIYF
TRBJ1-4	TRBD1	NA	TRBV7-2	TGTGCCAGCAGCCCAGGGACAGGGCAAAAACTGTTTTTT	CASSPGTGQKLFF
TRBJ2-1	TRBD2	NA	TRBV7-6	TGTGCCAGCAGCTTAGCGCTTCGCCTAACGAGGGAGGGGGAGCAGTTCTTC	CASSLALRLTREGEQFF
TRBJ2-1	NA	NA	TRBV5-4	TGTGCCAGCAGCTTGGCCCGGGCCGCGTACAATGAGCAGTTCTTC	CASSLARAAYNEQFF
TRBJ2-5	NA	NA	TRBV5-4	TGTGCCAGCAGCCGGGACCCAGCGGAGACCCAGTACTTC	CASSRDPAETQYF
TRBJ1-2	NA	NA	TRBV4-2	TGTGCCAGCAGCCAAGATTTTCGGGCAGCCCAGTACTATGGCTACACCTTC	CASSQDFRAAQYYGYTF
TRBJ2-7	NA	NA	TRBV9	TGTGCCAGCAGCGTAGGTCCGGAAACCTCCTACGAGCAGTACTTC	CASSVGPETSYEQYF
TRBJ2-5	TRBD1	once	TRBV7-3	TGTGCCAGCAGCCTAGAGGGGACAGGGTTCGGGACCCAGTACTTC	CASSLEGTGFGTQYF
TRBJ2-5	TRBD1	NA	TRBV5-1	TGCGCCAGCAGCGAGCCGGGACAGGGAAAGACCCAGTACTTC	CASSEPGQGKTQYF
TRBJ1-5	NA	NA	TRBV2	TGTGCCCCCCCCCGGGGCCTTCAAAACTACAATCAGCCCCAGCATTTT	CAPPRGLQNYNQPQHF
TRBJ1-5	TRBD1	NA	TRBV19	TGTGCCAGTAGTAGCCCCGGGACAGGGGGTCTTGGGCCCCAGCATTTT	CASSSPGTGGLGPQHF
TRBJ2-7	TRBD1	once	TRBV5-1	TGCGCCAGCAGCTGGGGGGGACAGGGACCCTACGAGCAGTACTTC	CASSWGGQGPYEQYF